The clone carrying this T cell receptor (beta chain) was found a few times. Its specificity is not known. The sample comes from a study of CD8 T cells in ankylosing spondylitis. Regarding the study as a whole: In ankylosing spondylitis blood, a motif of roughly 8 highly homologous TCR beta variants appeared characteristic.

TCRdb re-called the 5' RACE reads with MiXCR, one entry per CDR3 protein. This table holds 650,000 to 800,000 distinct CDR3 sequences, around 20% found once. The trim removed 6 bases at V and 4 bases at J, leaving 15 bases unmatched. CDR3 length: 17 amino acids. Germline CDR1 reads MNHNS; CDR2 reads SASEGT. Sequencing was performed on blood, either unsorted or a sorted T cell fraction (not recorded which). The rearrangement links TRBV6-1 to TRBJ2-3; 8 nucleotides line up with TRBD2. This receptor was taken from a male donor with ankylosing spondylitis. CDR3 nucleotide sequence: TGTGCCAGCAGCCCACCTCCCGGGACTAGGTCCCCAGATACGCAGTATTTT. Translated, it gives CASSPPPGTRSPDTQYF.